The clone carrying this T cell receptor beta chain has a handful of counts. Its target is unknown. Tagging with unique molecular identifiers was applied to individual cDNA molecules. From the 5' RACE reads, TCRdb called clonotypes with MiXCR, one entry per CDR3 protein. Of fewer than 80,000 distinct CDR3 sequences in the sample, around 13% were seen once. This entry comes from a study of early T cells in non-severe SARS-CoV-2 infection. About the research overall: With bulk RNA from unsorted whole blood as input, sequencing yielded unpaired chains. Study outcomes and limitations: Private and CD4 specificities were missed by VDJdb matching, which favored anti-spike CD8 responses.

V was trimmed by 4 bases and J by 1 base, leaving 10 bases between them. Germline V lookup: CDR1 SGHRS, CDR2 YFSETQ. The CDR3 totals 14 residues. The chain links TRBV5-1 to TRBJ2-3, with D maybe TRBD2 (6 bases). This TCR derives from an adult who was a healthcare worker with PCR-confirmed SARS-CoV-2 infection or an uninfected control (not recorded which). The donor label of this sample is uncertain. Sample: whole blood, taken at baseline. The CDR3 reads CASSLEGRTDTQYF. In DNA, the CDR3 is TGCGCCAGCAGCCTGGAGGGGCGCACAGATACGCAGTATTTT. Based on the CDR3 plus reference TRBV5-1 and TRBJ2-3, the full variable domain is KAGVTQTPRYLIKTRGQQVTLSCSPISGHRSVSWYQQTPGQGLQFLFEYFSETQRNKGNFPGRFSGRQFSNSRSEMNVSTLELGDSALYLCASSLEGRTDTQYFGPGTRLTVL.